Below are 24 T cell receptor beta chains sequenced from a single sample in a study of immune evolution from preneoplasia to lung adenocarcinoma. TCRdb's copy holds only in-frame clones and misses some; the assay was immunoSEQ multiplex PCR. The sample includes around 4,600 clones, roughly 72% seen only once; the top ten take 7.6%. Sequencing was done on a sample of FFPE adjacent normal lung tissue. Receptor source: a person aged 60 to 80 with lung adenocarcinoma.

This clone is judged medium-sized. The chain carries TRBV5-1 and TRBJ2-1, with 7 bases aligning to TRBD1. CDR3 length: 13 amino acids. V was clipped by 1 base and J by 7 bases; unmatched bases: 2. The germline V gene encodes CDR1 SGHRS and CDR2 YFSETQ. The CDR3 sequence is CASSLTGVNEQFF. The CDR3 DNA reads TGCGCCAGCAGCTTGACAGGGGTGAATGAGCAGTTCTTC.

J is TRBJ2-3 and V is TRBV7-3, with D hard to call. Germline CDR1 is SGHTA and CDR2 is FQGTGA. Trimming took off 2 bases at V and 11 bases at J, with 23 bases between the two ends. The CDR3 is 16 amino acids. The CDR3 sequence is CASSLHVSGPRAVQYF. The CDR3 bases are TGTGCCAGCAGCTTACATGTCTCTGGCCCCCGGGCGGTGCAGTATTTT.

As DNA, the CDR3 is TGTGCCAGCAGTTTTGGCGGGAGGGGTCATGAGCAGTTCTTC. Its protein is CASSFGGRGHEQFF. The chain joins TRBV28 to TRBJ2-1; 9 bases fit TRBD2. V lost 3 bases and J lost 8; bases outside the gene matches: 5. The CDR3 runs to 14 residues. The germline gives CDR1 MDHEN, CDR2 SYDVKM.

This chain links TRBV19 with TRBJ2-7, with D hard to call. The CDR3 covers 12 residues. CDR1 LNHDA and CDR2 SQIVND come from the germline V gene (reference sequence). Trimming shortened V by 6 bases and J by 0 bases, and 6 bases separated the two germline ends. The CDR3 spells CASSGRSYEQYF. DNA of the CDR3: TGTGCCAGTAGCGGACGCTCCTACGAGCAGTACTTC.

J is TRBJ2-7 and V is TRBV30; no clear D gene. This CDR3 region has 13 residues. The germline V gene encodes CDR1 GTSNPN and CDR2 SVGIG (reference sequence). With 3 bases removed from V and 3 bases from J, the gap between germline ends came to 12 bases. CDR3 protein: CAWRTGPSYEQYF. CDR3 bases: TGTGCCTGGAGGACCGGGCCCAGCTACGAGCAGTACTTC.

This rearrangement joins TRBV7-2 to TRBJ2-7; tentative D call: TRBD1 (5 bases). Trimming took off 1 base at V and 3 bases at J, with 10 bases between the two ends. The germline V gene encodes CDR1 SGHTA and CDR2 FQGNSA. The CDR3 totals 14 residues. The CDR3 sequence is CASSLGRVNYEQYF. CDR3 sequence (DNA): TGTGCCAGCAGCTTAGGCAGGGTGAACTACGAGCAGTACTTC.

This clone has only a few counts. The chain links TRBV12-5 to TRBJ2-7; TRBD2 aligns across 7 bases. The V segment lost 1 base and the J segment 2 bases; nucleotides outside the gene matches: 17. Germline CDR1 is LGHNT and CDR2 is FRNRAP. The CDR3 has 19 amino acids. The CDR3, as DNA: TGTGCTAGTGGTTTGGACCCCAGTGGGTCTAGCGGAGCCCCCTACGAGCAGTACTTC. It specifies CASGLDPSGSSGAPYEQYF.

In its sample, this clone was seen once. The J gene is TRBJ2-1, the V gene TRBV29-1; D not certain. Per germline, CDR1 SQVTM and CDR2 ANQGSEA. Deletions cut 5 bases from V and 5 bases from J, with 16 bases between. This CDR3 has 14 residues. CDR3 nucleotide sequence: TGCAGCGTTTGCATCCTAGTGGGTGACAATGAGCAGTTCTTC. It specifies CSVCILVGDNEQFF.

This clone has more than one count but fewer than ten. The genes are TRBV5-1 and TRBJ2-3, with D hard to call. In germline, CDR1 is SGHRS, CDR2 YFSETQ. The ends were cut back, 2 bases at V and 0 bases at J, with 10 bases in the middle. This CDR3 contains 15 residues. CDR3 DNA sequence: TGCGCCAGCAGCTTCGGCGGAACTAGCACAGATACGCAGTATTTT. It translates to CASSFGGTSTDTQYF.

About this clone: Within the sample, other DNA sequences also encode this same CDR3. This chain links TRBV11-3 with TRBJ2-1; no definite D call. Germline assignment: CDR1 SGHNT and CDR2 YENEEA. Trimming shortened V by 5 bases and J by 3 bases, and 11 bases separated the two germline ends. This CDR3 spans 14 amino acids. Written as DNA, the CDR3 is TGTGCCAGCAGCCCCGACGGATTCTACAATGAGCAGTTCTTC. Its translation: CASSPDGFYNEQFF.

By proportion, this clone is medium-sized. The chain recombines TRBV10-3 with TRBJ2-1; D is possibly TRBD2 (5 bases). The germline V gene has CDR1 ENHRY and CDR2 SYGVKD. Deletions cut 0 bases from V and 0 bases from J, with 6 bases between. This CDR3 spans 15 amino acids. The CDR3 is CAISESRDSYNEQFF. The CDR3 DNA is TGTGCCATCAGTGAGTCGAGGGACTCCTACAATGAGCAGTTCTTC.

The chain carries TRBV10-3 and TRBJ2-1; D may be TRBD1 or TRBD2 (5 bases each). The CDR3 sequence is 14 residues long. CDR1 and CDR2 from the germline V gene are ENHRY and SYGVKD. Trimming took off 11 bases at V and 9 bases at J, with 23 bases between the two ends. CDR3 DNA sequence: TGTGCCGCGGCGACCGGGACGGCAAGGGGTGAGCAGTTCTTC. It translates to CAAATGTARGEQFF.

The chain uses TRBV6-5 and TRBJ2-3; 12 nucleotides align to TRBD2. The CDR3 consists of 14 residues. Germline values: CDR1 MNHEY, CDR2 SVGAGI. Germline trimming cut 6 bases from V and 5 bases from J; bases unmatched to any gene: 3. Here the CDR3 reads CASRVGLAGDTQYF. The CDR3 coding sequence is TGTGCCAGCAGGGTGGGACTAGCGGGAGATACGCAGTATTTT.

For the CDR3, the DNA is TGTGCCAGCAGCTTGTTAGGACAGGCAAACCTGGGCTACGAGCAGTACTTC. Its translation is CASSLLGQANLGYEQYF. The chain links TRBV5-5 to TRBJ2-7, with 7 bases aligning to TRBD1. This CDR3 has 17 residues. With V trimmed by 1 base and J by 3 bases, 13 bases remained unmatched. Germline V lookup: CDR1 SGHKS, CDR2 YYEKEE (reference sequence).

V usage is TRBV28 and J usage is TRBJ2-7; D may match TRBD1 or TRBD2 (5 bases each). Germline CDR1 reads MDHEN; CDR2 reads SYDVKM. There are 16 residues in the CDR3. The V gene lost 6 bases and the J gene lost 4 bases, with 22 bases spanning the gap. CDR3 nucleotides: TGTGCCAGCAGGTCCCTCCGTGGACGGGACCCTTACGAGCAGTACTTC. Protein: CASRSLRGRDPYEQYF.

The chain combines TRBV5-1 with TRBJ1-2, with D perhaps matching TRBD1 (6 bases). This CDR3 region has 13 residues. The V end lost 0 bases, the J end lost 4 bases, and 7 bases lay between the germline ends. The germline CDR1 and CDR2 sequences are SGHRS and YFSETQ. The CDR3 loop is CASSLDRAYGYTF. CDR3 DNA: TGCGCCAGCAGCTTGGACAGGGCCTATGGCTACACCTTC.

The genes are TRBV27 and TRBJ1-1; 10 nucleotides align to TRBD1. The V segment lost 5 bases and the J segment 3 bases; nucleotides outside the gene matches: 6. This CDR3 is 15 amino acids long. Germline V gene data show CDR1 as MNHEY and CDR2 as SMNVEV (reference sequence). CDR3 protein: CASSHSTGGHTEAFF. CDR3 nucleotides: TGTGCCAGCAGTCACTCGACAGGGGGCCACACTGAAGCTTTCTTT.

This clone came up a few times. J is TRBJ2-7 and V is TRBV19; 7 nucleotides align to TRBD2. Germline V gives CDR1 LNHDA, CDR2 SQIVND (reference sequence). The CDR3 has 14 residues. Germline trimming cut 3 bases from V and 0 bases from J; bases unmatched to any gene: 2. The CDR3 loop is CASSISGFSYEQYF. The CDR3 DNA reads as TGTGCCAGTAGTATTAGCGGGTTCTCCTACGAGCAGTACTTC.

V and J are TRBV27 and TRBJ1-5, with TRBD1 identical over 7 bases. The CDR3 consists of 18 residues. Germline loops: CDR1 MNHEY, CDR2 SMNVEV (reference sequence). V shed 5 bases, J shed 0 bases, and the junction held 13 bases outside the gene matches. The CDR3 region is CASSTHQGGVNSNQPQHF. The DNA for the CDR3 is TGTGCCAGCAGTACGCACCAGGGGGGGGTTAATAGCAATCAGCCCCAGCATTTT.

The chain's CDR3 is CASSLATSGETQYF. The CDR3 nucleotides are TGTGCCAGCAGCTTAGCCACATCTGGAGAGACCCAGTACTTC. The rearrangement uses TRBV11-2 and TRBJ2-5; D unresolved. The V and J ends lost 1 base and 4 bases respectively, with 10 bases between them. Germline V gives CDR1 SGHAT, CDR2 FQNNGV. CDR3 length: 14 residues.

The rearrangement links TRBV19 to TRBJ2-1, with D hard to call. Germline values: CDR1 LNHDA, CDR2 SQIVND (reference sequence). The CDR3 is 14 amino acids. V was clipped by 9 bases and J by 8 bases, with 20 bases between them. The CDR3 loop is CASPSDTQWDEQFF. The CDR3 coding sequence is TGTGCCAGCCCATCTGACACCCAGTGGGATGAGCAGTTCTTC.

The CDR3 sequence is CASSTSSSGNTIYF. CDR3 nucleotides: TGTGCCAGCAGCACCAGTAGCTCTGGAAACACCATATATTTT. This chain joins TRBV6-1 and TRBJ1-3; D is undetermined. V lost 6 bases and J 0 bases, leaving 9 bases between the germline ends. Per germline, CDR1 MNHNS and CDR2 SASEGT. This CDR3 has 14 residues.

The chain combines TRBV4-1 with TRBJ1-4; the D is unclear. The V end was cut by 1 base, the J end by 0 bases, with 9 bases between. The germline gives CDR1 MGHRA, CDR2 YSYEKL. The CDR3 is 16 residues long. The DNA of the CDR3 is TGCGCCAGCAGCCAAGGGGTAGGCGCAACTAATGAAAAACTGTTTTTT. Translating it yields CASSQGVGATNEKLFF.

This clone was observed a single time. The chain uses TRBV23-1 and TRBJ2-3; D remains unclear. TRBV23-1 is an ORF for which the function is uncertain. Trimming stripped 0 bases from V and 4 bases from J, with 5 bases between. This CDR3 is 13 amino acids long. CDR3 nucleotide sequence: TGCGCCAGCAGTCAATCGAAGGCAGATACGCAGTATTTT. This gives the protein CASSQSKADTQYF.